This TCR beta chain is from a study of shared clonotypes between healthy human individuals. At the level of the study: Every donor yielded three CD4 naive, three CD4 memory, two CD8 naive and one CD8 memory plate. General study points: Sorted-subset samples were not fully sequenced, rarefaction indicated.

The assay used deep level. Per the original data handling: Filtering of immunoSEQ junctional sequences could not match full-length read filtering. Method: immunoSEQ multiplex PCR; TCRdb's copy keeps in-frame clones and lacks some. V, J and clone size are taken as reported in that table, and D and trimming were inferred from the DNA itself. The sample has approximately 2.1 million clones, 80% to 95% seen once. This clone was found once. Its target is unknown. The germline V and J ends were trimmed by 2 bases and 2 bases, with 10 bases remaining between them. This CDR3 has 15 residues. Looked up from germline, CDR1 is MGHRA and CDR2 is YSYEKL.

Sequences were obtained from naive CD4+ T cells from PBMCs. Indicated subset: CD45RA+ positively selected. This sequence joins TRBV4-1 and TRBJ2-1; the D gene could be TRBD1 or TRBD2 (5 bases each). The sequence derives from a man younger than 35 in good health. Some clones in this sample may be carry-over from other donors' samples. CDR3 amino acids: CASSQPGPTYNEQFF. For the CDR3, the DNA is TGCGCCAGCAGCCAACCGGGACCGACCTACAATGAGCAGTTCTTC.